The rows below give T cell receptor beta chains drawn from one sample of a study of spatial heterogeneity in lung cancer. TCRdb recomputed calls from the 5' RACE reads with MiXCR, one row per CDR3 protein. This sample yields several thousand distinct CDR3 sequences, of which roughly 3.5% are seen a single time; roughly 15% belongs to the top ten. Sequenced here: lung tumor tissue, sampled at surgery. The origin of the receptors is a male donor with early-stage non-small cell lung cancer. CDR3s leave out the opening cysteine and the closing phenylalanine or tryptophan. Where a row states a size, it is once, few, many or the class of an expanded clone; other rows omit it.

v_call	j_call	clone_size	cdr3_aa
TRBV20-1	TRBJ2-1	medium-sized	SANGLVLEQF
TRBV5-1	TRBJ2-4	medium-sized	ASSLRVDAAKNIQY
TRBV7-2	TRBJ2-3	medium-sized	ASSQGGGPQY
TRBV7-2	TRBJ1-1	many	ASSLGIEAF
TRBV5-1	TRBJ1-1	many	ASSMDRLNTEAF
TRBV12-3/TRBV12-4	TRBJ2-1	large	ASSQIGGTRVNEQF
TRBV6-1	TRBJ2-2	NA	ASSEGWTGWLRTGELF
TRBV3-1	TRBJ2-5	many	ASSPGGGARETQY
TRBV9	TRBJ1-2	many	ASSYLEERIGGYT
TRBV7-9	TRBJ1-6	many	ASSLNRLVGPLH
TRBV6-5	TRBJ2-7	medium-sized	ASSEDRFPYEQY
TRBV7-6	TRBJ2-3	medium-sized	ASSSDGTGFTDTQY
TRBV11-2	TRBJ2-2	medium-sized	ASSLEGNRWTGELF
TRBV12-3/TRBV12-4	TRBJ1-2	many	ASSLRAVRNYGYT
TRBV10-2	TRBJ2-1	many	ASSESGELRYNEQF
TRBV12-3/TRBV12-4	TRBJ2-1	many	ASTPSGTTRGGEQF
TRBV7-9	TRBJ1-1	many	ASSSPGGVYDTEAF
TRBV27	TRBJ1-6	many	ASSDRDFPDSPLH
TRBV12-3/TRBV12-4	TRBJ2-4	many	ASSSGRGIDIQY
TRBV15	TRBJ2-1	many	ATSRVGLAAEQF
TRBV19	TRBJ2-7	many	ASSLGGGGDEQY
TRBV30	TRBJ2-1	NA	AWSVQANEQF
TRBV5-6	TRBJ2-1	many	ASSTLGPFLSYNEQF
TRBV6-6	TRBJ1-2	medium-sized	ASRESRTNGYT
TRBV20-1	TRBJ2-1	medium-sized	SASPAGGPSYNEQF
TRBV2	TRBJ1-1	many	ASMAPQRDHTEAF
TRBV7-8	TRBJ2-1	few	ASSLDRGLCNEQF
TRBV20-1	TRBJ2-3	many	SATRLAGAMGTQY
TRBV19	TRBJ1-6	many	ASSIPGTVDSPLH
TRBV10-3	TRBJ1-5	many	AISESPTAGSNQPQH
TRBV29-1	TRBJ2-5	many	SVDSAGVQEETQY
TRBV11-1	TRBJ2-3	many	ASSSSDRVNTQY
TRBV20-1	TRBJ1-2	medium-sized	SARESGAGGYT
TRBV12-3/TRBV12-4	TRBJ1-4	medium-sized	ASSPSGGLREEKLF